What follows describes a single T cell receptor (beta chain). Its antigen is not identified. The assay was immunoSEQ multiplex PCR, and TCRdb's table has in-frame clones only and misses some. The sample comprises some 170,000 clones, around nine tenths of which are singletons, and about 2.5% rests with the top ten. The V end was cut by 3 bases, the J end by 2 bases, with 5 bases between. Germline CDR1 GTSNPN, CDR2 SVGIG (reference sequence). The CDR3 is 11 amino acids. This specimen belongs to a study of T cell responses to AZD1222 COVID-19 vaccine. Study observations and caveats: Among the donors, most were white British and more were female, and clonal diversity was possibly underestimated. Within unmutated variant regions lay the reported targets of nearly half of spike-specific TCRs. Among AZD1222 vaccinees, only 5 or 6 were seropositive at baseline. Repertoire sampling happened only post peak T cell response.

The sample consisted of peripheral blood, taken on day 0 of AZD1222 vaccination. This chain links TRBV30 with TRBJ2-7, with D unclear. The receptor comes from an adult in good health. The CDR3 is CAWSRTYEQYF. The CDR3, as DNA: TGTGCCTGGAGCCGGACCTACGAGCAGTACTTC.